The following is a T cell receptor beta chain sequence with its context. At one end, the junction sequence differs from germline, possibly due to a read error. These data belong to a study of tumor-infiltrating lymphocytes in primary liver carcinoma. The CDR3 contains 12 residues. Per germline, CDR1 SGHAT and CDR2 FQNNGV. A primer matching the constant region was used to make TCR beta cDNA from 500 to 650 ng of total RNA. Three rounds of nested multiplex PCR with slightly modified ARM-PCR produced TCR beta libraries. PCR rounds one and two used TRBV1-TRBV30 forward primers with a C-beta reverse primer for roughly 10 cycles each. Each CDR3 protein is one row after TCRdb ran MiXCR on the multiplex PCR reads. The sample records approximately 330,000 distinct CDR3 sequences, 65% being singletons. Germline DNA was extracted alongside blood RNA, which was obtained from unsorted whole blood. Investigators obtained four milliliters of peripheral blood ahead of surgery.

The V and J genes are TRBV11-2 and TRBJ2-7; D is uncertain. The clonotype was recovered from a man in his forties with primary liver carcinoma and hepatitis B virus infection. Sequenced: peripheral blood. Here the CDR3 DNA reads TGTGGCAGCAGCTTATACCCATACGAGCAGTACTTC. Translated, it gives CGSSLYPYEQYF.